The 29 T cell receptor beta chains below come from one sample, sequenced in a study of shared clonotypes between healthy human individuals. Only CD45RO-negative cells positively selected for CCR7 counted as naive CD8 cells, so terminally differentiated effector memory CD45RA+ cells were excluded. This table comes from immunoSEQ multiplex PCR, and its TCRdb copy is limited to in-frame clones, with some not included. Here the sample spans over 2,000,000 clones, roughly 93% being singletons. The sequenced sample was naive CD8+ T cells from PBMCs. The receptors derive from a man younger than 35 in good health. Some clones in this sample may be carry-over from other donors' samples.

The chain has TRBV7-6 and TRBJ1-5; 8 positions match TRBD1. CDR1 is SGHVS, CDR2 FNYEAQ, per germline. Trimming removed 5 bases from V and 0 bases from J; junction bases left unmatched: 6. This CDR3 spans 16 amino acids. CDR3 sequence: CASSQLTGDSNQPQHF. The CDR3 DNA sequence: TGTGCCAGCAGCCAATTGACAGGGGATAGCAATCAGCCCCAGCATTTT.

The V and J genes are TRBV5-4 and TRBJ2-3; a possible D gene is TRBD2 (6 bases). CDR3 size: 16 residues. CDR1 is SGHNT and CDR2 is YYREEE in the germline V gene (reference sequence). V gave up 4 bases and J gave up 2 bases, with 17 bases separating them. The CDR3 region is CASSPWRDRDTDTQYF. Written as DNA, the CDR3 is TGTGCCAGCAGCCCCTGGCGGGACCGAGACACAGATACGCAGTATTTT.

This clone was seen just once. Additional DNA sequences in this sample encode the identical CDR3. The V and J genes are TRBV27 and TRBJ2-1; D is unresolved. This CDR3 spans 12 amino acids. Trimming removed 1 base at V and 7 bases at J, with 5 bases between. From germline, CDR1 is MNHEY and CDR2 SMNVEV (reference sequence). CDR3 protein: CASSLFGNEQFF. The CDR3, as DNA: TGTGCCAGCAGTTTATTCGGGAATGAGCAGTTCTTC.

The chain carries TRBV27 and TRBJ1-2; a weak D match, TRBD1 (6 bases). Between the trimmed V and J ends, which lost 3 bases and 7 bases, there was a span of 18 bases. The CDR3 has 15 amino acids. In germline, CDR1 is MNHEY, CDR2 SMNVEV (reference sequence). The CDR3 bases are TGTGCCAGCAGTTTCTCCGCGCAGCCAGGGGTTGGCTACACCTTC. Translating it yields CASSFSAQPGVGYTF.

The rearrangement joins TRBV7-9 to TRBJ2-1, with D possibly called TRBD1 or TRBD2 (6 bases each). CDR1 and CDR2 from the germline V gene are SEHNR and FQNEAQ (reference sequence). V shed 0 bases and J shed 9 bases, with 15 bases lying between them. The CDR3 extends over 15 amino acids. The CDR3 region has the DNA TGTGCCAGCAGCTTAGCGCTCCTAGAGGGGGGTGAGCAGTTCTTC. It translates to CASSLALLEGGEQFF.

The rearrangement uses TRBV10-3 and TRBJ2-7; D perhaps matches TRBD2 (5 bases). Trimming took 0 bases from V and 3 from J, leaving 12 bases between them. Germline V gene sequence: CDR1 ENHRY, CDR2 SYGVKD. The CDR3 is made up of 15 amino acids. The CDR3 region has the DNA TGTGCCATCAGTGAGTCGAACGGGGAGCGCTACGAGCAGTACTTC. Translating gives CAISESNGERYEQYF.

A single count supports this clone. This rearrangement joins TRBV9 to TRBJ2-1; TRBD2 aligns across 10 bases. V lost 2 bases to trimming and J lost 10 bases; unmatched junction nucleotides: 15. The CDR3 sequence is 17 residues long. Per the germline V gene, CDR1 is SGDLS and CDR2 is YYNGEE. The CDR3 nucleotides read TGTGCCAGCAGCGTGGCCCCGATTAGCGGGAGGACCTTGGAGCAGTTCTTC. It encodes CASSVAPISGRTLEQFF.

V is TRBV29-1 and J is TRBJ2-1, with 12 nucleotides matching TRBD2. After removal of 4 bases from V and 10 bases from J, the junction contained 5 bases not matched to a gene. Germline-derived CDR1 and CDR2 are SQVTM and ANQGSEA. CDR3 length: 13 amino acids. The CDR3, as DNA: TGCAGCGTTGGACTAGCGGGAGTACAAGAGCAGTTCTTC. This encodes CSVGLAGVQEQFF.

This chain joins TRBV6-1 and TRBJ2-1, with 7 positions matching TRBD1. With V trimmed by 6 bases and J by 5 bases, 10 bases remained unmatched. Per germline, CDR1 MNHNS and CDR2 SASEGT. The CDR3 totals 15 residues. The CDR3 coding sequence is TGTGCCAGCAGATATCGACAGGGCCGAAACAATGAGCAGTTCTTC. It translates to CASRYRQGRNNEQFF.

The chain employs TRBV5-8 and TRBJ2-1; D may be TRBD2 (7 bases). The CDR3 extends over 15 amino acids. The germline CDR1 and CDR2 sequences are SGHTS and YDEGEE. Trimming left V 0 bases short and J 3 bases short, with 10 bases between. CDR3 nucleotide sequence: TGTGCCAGCAGCTTGGAGGGAGGGGGCTACAATGAGCAGTTCTTC. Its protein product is CASSLEGGGYNEQFF.

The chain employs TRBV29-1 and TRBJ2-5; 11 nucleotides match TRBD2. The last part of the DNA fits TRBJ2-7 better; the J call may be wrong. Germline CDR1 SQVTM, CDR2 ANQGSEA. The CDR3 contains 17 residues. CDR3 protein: CSAMGLAGGPGFYEQYF. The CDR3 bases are TGCAGCGCCATGGGGCTAGCGGGAGGCCCAGGATTCTACGAGCAGTACTTC.

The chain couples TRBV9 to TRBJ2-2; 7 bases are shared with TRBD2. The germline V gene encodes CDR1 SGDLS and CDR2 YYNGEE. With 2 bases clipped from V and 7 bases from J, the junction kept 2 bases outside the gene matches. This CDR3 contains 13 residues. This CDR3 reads CASSVGTNGELFF. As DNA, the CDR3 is TGTGCCAGCAGCGTCGGGACTAACGGGGAGCTGTTTTTT.

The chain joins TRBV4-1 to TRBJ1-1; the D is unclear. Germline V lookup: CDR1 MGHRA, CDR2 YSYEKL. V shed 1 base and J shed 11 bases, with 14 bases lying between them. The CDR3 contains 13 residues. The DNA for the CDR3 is TGCGCCAGCAGCCAAGGGGCGGGCACCCACGCTTTCTTT. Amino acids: CASSQGAGTHAFF.

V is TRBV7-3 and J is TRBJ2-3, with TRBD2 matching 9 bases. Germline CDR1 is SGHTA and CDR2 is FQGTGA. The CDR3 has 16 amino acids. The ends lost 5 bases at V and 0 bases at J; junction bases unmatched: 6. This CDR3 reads CASSTGLAPSTDTQYF. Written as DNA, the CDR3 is TGTGCCAGCAGCACAGGACTAGCGCCGAGCACAGATACGCAGTATTTT.

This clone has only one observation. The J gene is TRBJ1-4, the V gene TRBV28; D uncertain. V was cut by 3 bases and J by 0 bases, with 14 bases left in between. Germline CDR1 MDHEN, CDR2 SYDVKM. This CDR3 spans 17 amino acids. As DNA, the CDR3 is TGTGCCAGCAGTTTTGGTAGGGTAGGGACAACTAATGAAAAACTGTTTTTT. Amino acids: CASSFGRVGTTNEKLFF.

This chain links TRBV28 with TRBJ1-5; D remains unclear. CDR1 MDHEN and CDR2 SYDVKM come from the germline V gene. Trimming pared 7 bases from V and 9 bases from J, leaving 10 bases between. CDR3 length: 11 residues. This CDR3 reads CASMRSRPQHF. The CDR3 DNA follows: TGTGCCAGCATGCGCTCTCGGCCCCAGCATTTT.

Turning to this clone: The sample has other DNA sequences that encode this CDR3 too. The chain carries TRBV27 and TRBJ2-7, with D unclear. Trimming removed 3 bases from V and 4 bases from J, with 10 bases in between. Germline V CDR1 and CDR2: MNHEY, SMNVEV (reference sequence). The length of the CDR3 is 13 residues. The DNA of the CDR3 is TGTGCCAGCAGTTTGTATCCTACATACGAGCAGTACTTC. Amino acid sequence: CASSLYPTYEQYF.

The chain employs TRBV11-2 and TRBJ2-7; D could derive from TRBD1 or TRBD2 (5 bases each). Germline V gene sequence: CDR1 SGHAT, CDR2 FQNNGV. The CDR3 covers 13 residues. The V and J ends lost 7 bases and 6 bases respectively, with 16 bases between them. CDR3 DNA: TGTGCCAGCACCCATACCCCAGGGACCGAGCAGTACTTC. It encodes CASTHTPGTEQYF. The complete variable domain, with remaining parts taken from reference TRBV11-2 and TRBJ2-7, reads EAGVAQSPRYKIIEKRQSVAFWCNPISGHATLYWYQQILGQGPKLLIQFQNNGVVDDSQLPKDRFSAERLKGVDSTLKIQPAKLEDSAVYLCASTHTPGTEQYFGPGTRLTVT.

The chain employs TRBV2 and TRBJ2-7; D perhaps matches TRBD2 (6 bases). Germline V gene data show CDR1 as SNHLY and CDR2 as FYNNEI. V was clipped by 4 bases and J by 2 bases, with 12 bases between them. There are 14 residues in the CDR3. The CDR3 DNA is TGTGCCAGCAGTGTGATGGGGGGTACCTACGAGCAGTACTTC. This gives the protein CASSVMGGTYEQYF.

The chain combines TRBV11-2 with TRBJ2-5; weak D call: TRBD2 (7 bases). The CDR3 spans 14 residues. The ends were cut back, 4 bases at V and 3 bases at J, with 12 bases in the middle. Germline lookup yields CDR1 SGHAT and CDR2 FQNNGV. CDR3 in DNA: TGTGCCAGCAGCTGGGGGGGCGGGAAAGAGACCCAGTACTTC. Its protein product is CASSWGGGKETQYF.

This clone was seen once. This chain's CDR3 is CASSQDFPGTGEQYF. CDR3 DNA: TGCGCCAGCAGCCAAGATTTCCCGGGGACGGGGGAGCAGTACTTC. The V and J genes are TRBV4-3 and TRBJ2-7; D is possibly TRBD1 or TRBD2 (5 bases each). Germline V gives CDR1 LGHNA, CDR2 YSLEER. The CDR3 length is 15 residues. Trimming took off 0 bases at V and 7 bases at J, with 16 bases between the two ends.

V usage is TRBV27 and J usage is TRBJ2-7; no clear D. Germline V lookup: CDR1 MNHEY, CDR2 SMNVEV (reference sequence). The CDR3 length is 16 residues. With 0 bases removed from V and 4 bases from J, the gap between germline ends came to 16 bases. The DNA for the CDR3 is TGTGCCAGCAGTTTATCCTCTGGATCCGCGAGGTACGAGCAGTACTTC. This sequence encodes CASSLSSGSARYEQYF.

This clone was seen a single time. In nucleotides, the CDR3 is TGTGCCAGCAGCCCTGAATTTAGCGGGAGACCAGATACGCAGTATTTT. Residues: CASSPEFSGRPDTQYF. This chain links TRBV7-8 with TRBJ2-3, with 9 bases lining up with TRBD2. Germline assignment: CDR1 SGHVS and CDR2 FQNEAQ. The CDR3 extends over 16 amino acids. V shed 5 bases, J shed 4 bases, and the junction held 10 bases outside the gene matches.

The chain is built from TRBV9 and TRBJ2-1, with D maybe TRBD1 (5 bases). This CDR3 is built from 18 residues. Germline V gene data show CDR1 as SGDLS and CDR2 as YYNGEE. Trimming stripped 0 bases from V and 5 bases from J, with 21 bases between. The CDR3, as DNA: TGTGCCAGCAGCGTAGAGGGGCCTTGGGCAGAGGAGAACAATGAGCAGTTCTTC. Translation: CASSVEGPWAEENNEQFF.

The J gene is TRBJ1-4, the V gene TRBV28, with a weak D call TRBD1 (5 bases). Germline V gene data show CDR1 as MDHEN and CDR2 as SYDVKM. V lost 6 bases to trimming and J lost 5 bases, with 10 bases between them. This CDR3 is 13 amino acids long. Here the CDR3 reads CASRSRDNEKLFF. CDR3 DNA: TGTGCCAGCAGATCTAGGGACAATGAAAAACTGTTTTTT.

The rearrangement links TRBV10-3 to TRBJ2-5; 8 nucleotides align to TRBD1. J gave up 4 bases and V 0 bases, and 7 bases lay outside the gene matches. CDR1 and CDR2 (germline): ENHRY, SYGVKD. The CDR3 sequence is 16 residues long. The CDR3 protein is CAISESSDRVVETQYF. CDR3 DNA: TGTGCCATCAGTGAGTCGTCGGACAGGGTCGTAGAGACCCAGTACTTC.

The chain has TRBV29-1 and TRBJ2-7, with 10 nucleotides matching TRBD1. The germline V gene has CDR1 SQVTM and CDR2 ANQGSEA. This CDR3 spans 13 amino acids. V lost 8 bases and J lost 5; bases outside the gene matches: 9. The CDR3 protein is CSIPGTGVDEQYF. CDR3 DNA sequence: TGCAGCATTCCCGGGACAGGGGTGGACGAGCAGTACTTC.

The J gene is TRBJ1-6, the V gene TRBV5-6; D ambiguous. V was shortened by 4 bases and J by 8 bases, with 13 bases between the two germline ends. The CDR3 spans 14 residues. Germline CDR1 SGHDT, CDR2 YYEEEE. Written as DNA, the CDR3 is TGTGCCAGCAGCCTCGTGGAGAGCTATTCACCCCTCCACTTT. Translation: CASSLVESYSPLHF.

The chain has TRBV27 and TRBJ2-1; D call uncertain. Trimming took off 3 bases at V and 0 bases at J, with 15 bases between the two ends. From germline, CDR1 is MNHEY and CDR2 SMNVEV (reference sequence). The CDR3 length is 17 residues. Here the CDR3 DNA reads TGTGCCAGCAGTTTGTGGGCAGCGCAGAGCTCCTACAATGAGCAGTTCTTC. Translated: CASSLWAAQSSYNEQFF.